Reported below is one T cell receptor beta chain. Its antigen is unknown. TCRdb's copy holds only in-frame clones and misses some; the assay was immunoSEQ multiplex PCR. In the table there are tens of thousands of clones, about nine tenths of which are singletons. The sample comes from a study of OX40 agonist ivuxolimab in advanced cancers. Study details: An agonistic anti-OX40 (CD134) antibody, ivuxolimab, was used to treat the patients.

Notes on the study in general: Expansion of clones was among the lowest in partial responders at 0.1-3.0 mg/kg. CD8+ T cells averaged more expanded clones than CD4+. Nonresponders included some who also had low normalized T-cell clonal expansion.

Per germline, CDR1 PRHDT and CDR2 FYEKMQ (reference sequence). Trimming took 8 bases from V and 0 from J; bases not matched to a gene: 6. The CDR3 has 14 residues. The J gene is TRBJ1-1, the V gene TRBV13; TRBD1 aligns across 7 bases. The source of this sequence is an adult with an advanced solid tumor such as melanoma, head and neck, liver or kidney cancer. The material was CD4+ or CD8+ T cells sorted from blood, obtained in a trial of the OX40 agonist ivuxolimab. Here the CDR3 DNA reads TGTGCCAGCTCCGGGGACAGAATGAACACTGAAGCTTTCTTT. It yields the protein CASSGDRMNTEAFF.